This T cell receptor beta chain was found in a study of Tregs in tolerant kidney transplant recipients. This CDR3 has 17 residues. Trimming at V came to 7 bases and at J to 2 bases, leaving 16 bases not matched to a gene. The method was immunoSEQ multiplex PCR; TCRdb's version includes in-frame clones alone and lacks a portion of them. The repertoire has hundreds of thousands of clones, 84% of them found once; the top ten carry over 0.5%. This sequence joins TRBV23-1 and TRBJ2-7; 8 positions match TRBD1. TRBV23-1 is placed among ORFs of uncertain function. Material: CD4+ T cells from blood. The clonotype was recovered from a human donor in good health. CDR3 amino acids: CASIRDRGSSITYEQYF. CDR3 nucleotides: TGCGCCAGCATTCGTGACAGGGGAAGCTCTATAACCTACGAGCAGTACTTC.